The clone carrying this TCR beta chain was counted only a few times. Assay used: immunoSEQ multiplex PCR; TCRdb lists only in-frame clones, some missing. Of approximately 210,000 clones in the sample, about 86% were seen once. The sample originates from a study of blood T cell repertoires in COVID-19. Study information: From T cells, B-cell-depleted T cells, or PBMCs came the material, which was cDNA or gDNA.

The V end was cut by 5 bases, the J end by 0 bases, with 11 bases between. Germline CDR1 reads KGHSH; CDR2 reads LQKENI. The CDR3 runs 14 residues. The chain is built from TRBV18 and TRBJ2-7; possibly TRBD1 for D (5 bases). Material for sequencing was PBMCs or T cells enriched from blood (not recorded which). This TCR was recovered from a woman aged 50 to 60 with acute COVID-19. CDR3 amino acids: CASSEIGVSYEQYF. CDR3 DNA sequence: TGTGCCAGCTCAGAGATAGGGGTCTCCTACGAGCAGTACTTC. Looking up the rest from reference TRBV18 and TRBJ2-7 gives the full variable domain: NAGVMQNPRHLVRRRGQEARLRCSPMKGHSHVYWYRQLPEEGLKFMVYLQKENIIDESGMPKERFSAEFPKEGPSILRIQQVVRGDSAAYFCASSEIGVSYEQYFGPGTRLTVT.